The 15 T cell receptor beta chains reported below all come from one sample, sequenced in a study of a mutant IDH1 vaccine in newly diagnosed glioma. For these TCRs, the target antigens are not known. Time point reported: week 23, last vaccination. Doses comprised 300 ug of mutant IDH1 20-mer peptide each, plus topical imiquimod. The data were produced by immunoSEQ multiplex PCR, yet TCRdb's version contains in-frame clones alone and is incomplete. The profile shows 35,000 to 45,000 clones, 78% of them singletons. This specimen consisted of PBMCs, obtained from a glioma patient whose treatment included an IDH1 peptide vaccine. The receptors derive from a woman aged 40 to 49 with glioma. Some clones in this sample may be carry-over from other donors' samples.

This clone was observed a handful of times. This chain joins TRBV19 and TRBJ1-5, with 9 bases aligning to TRBD1. Looked up from germline, CDR1 is LNHDA and CDR2 is SQIVND (reference sequence). The V and J ends lost 2 bases and 3 bases, in that order; junction bases with no gene match: 5. This CDR3 has 16 amino acids. CDR3 loop: CASSIRTGDFNQPQHF. As DNA, the CDR3 is TGTGCCAGTAGTATACGGACAGGGGACTTCAATCAGCCCCAGCATTTT.

The V call is TRBV7-9, the J call TRBJ1-1, with no clear D. V was shortened by 1 base and J by 4 bases, with 13 bases between the two germline ends. This CDR3 is 15 amino acids long. Germline CDR1 SEHNR, CDR2 FQNEAQ (reference sequence). In DNA form, the CDR3 reads TGTGCCAGCAGCTTAGTTAAGGGAACGGGCACTGAAGCTTTCTTT. This encodes CASSLVKGTGTEAFF.

This clone was found once. The V call is TRBV28, the J call TRBJ1-4, with D unresolved. Germline V gene sequence: CDR1 MDHEN, CDR2 SYDVKM. V lost 8 bases and J lost 6, with 10 bases in between. The CDR3 runs to 12 residues. CDR3 coding DNA: TGTGCCAGCGCGGTGGGGTATGAAAAACTGTTTTTT. Translation gives CASAVGYEKLFF.

The chain joins TRBV29-1 to TRBJ1-4; D is undetermined. CDR1 and CDR2 from the germline V gene are SQVTM and ANQGSEA. CDR3 size: 13 residues. Trimming stripped 5 bases from V and 8 bases from J, with 15 bases between. The CDR3 reads CSVLGWREEKLFF. The DNA of the CDR3 is TGCAGCGTTCTAGGGTGGAGAGAGGAAAAACTGTTTTTT.

This chain's CDR3 is CASGVRQRGIYEQYF. DNA for the CDR3: TGTGCCAGCGGAGTCCGACAGAGGGGAATCTACGAGCAGTACTTC. The rearrangement joins TRBV13 to TRBJ2-7; the D call may be TRBD1 or TRBD2 (5 bases each). CDR1 is PRHDT and CDR2 is FYEKMQ in the germline V gene (reference sequence). The V end was cut by 8 bases, the J end by 3 bases, with 20 bases between. The CDR3 has 15 amino acids.

The chain carries TRBV25-1 and TRBJ2-7; D perhaps matches TRBD1 (6 bases). Trimming took off 1 base at V and 1 base at J, with 8 bases between the two ends. The length of the CDR3 is 14 residues. CDR1 and CDR2 from the germline V gene are MGHDK and SYGVNS. The CDR3 is CASSESGVSYEQYF. CDR3 nucleotide sequence: TGTGCCAGCAGTGAATCAGGGGTTTCCTACGAGCAGTACTTC.

This sequence joins TRBV5-6 and TRBJ2-3, with D perhaps TRBD1 or TRBD2 (5 bases each). Germline loops: CDR1 SGHDT, CDR2 YYEEEE. Trimming removed 4 bases at V and 2 bases at J, with 8 bases between. The CDR3 has 13 residues. The CDR3 protein is CASSEGHTDTQYF. As DNA, the CDR3 is TGTGCCAGCAGCGAGGGGCACACAGATACGCAGTATTTT. The full variable domain, with the rest looked up from reference TRBV5-6 and TRBJ2-3, is DAGVTQSPTHLIKTRGQQVTLRCSPKSGHDTVSWYQQALGQGPQFIFQYYEEEERQRGNFPDRFSGHQFPNYSSELNVNALLLGDSALYLCASSEGHTDTQYFGPGTRLTVL.

This clone qualifies as medium-sized. The chain carries TRBV5-4 and TRBJ1-2; D not certain. Per the germline V gene, CDR1 is SGHNT and CDR2 is YYREEE (reference sequence). The V and J ends lost 4 bases and 7 bases respectively, with 20 bases between them. The length of the CDR3 is 15 residues. The CDR3 region is CASSHLSSRTGGYTF. In DNA form, the CDR3 reads TGTGCCAGCAGCCATTTATCTTCCAGGACGGGTGGCTACACCTTC.

The J gene is TRBJ1-1, the V gene TRBV19, with a weak D call TRBD1 (6 bases). Trimming took 5 bases from V and 5 from J, leaving 18 bases between them. The CDR3 is 15 amino acids. Germline V gene lookup returns CDR1 LNHDA and CDR2 SQIVND (reference sequence). CDR3 residues: CASSQNGGARTEAFF. For the CDR3, the DNA is TGTGCCAGTAGTCAAAACGGGGGGGCGAGGACTGAAGCTTTCTTT.

CDR3 protein: CASSFPGVGTQYF. The CDR3 DNA is TGTGCCAGCAGCTTTCCGGGAGTGGGGACCCAGTACTTC. The gene calls are TRBV7-9 and TRBJ2-5; D is perhaps TRBD2 (6 bases). Trimming shortened V by 3 bases and J by 7 bases, and 12 bases separated the two germline ends. This CDR3 contains 13 residues. CDR1 and CDR2 (germline): SEHNR, FQNEAQ (reference sequence).

V gene TRBV29-1 combines with J gene TRBJ2-2; D remains unclear. The CDR3 consists of 12 residues. V was shortened by 2 bases and J by 3 bases, with 4 bases between the two germline ends. The germline gives CDR1 SQVTM, CDR2 ANQGSEA. CDR3 protein: CSVERDTGELFF. The CDR3 DNA reads TGCAGCGTTGAAAGGGACACCGGGGAGCTGTTTTTT.

V and J are TRBV7-6 and TRBJ2-7, with D possibly being TRBD1 (6 bases). Germline CDR1 is SGHVS and CDR2 is FNYEAQ. The CDR3 loop spans 15 amino acids. Trimming shortened V by 0 bases and J by 2 bases, and 11 bases separated the two germline ends. The CDR3: CASSLAAGETYEQYF. CDR3 bases: TGTGCCAGCAGCTTAGCGGCAGGGGAGACCTACGAGCAGTACTTC.

V gene TRBV27 combines with J gene TRBJ2-7, with D perhaps matching TRBD1 (6 bases). CDR3 length equals 14 residues. Germline-derived CDR1 and CDR2 are MNHEY and SMNVEV (reference sequence). V gave up 6 bases and J gave up 7 bases, with 19 bases separating them. CDR3: CASRILQGQGEQYF. Here the CDR3 DNA reads TGTGCCAGCAGAATACTACAGGGTCAAGGGGAGCAGTACTTC.

V usage is TRBV7-2 and J usage is TRBJ2-7; a weak D match, TRBD2 (7 bases). V was cut by 6 bases and J by 3 bases, with 15 bases left in between. This CDR3 is built from 14 residues. From germline, CDR1 is SGHTA and CDR2 FQGNSA. CDR3 amino acids: CASRARGGDYEQYF. The CDR3 DNA is TGTGCCAGCAGGGCCAGGGGAGGGGACTACGAGCAGTACTTC.

The chain carries TRBV6-1 and TRBJ1-2, with unresolved D. Germline V gene lookup returns CDR1 MNHNS and CDR2 SASEGT. CDR3 length: 11 residues. Trimming pared 4 bases from V and 8 bases from J, leaving 8 bases between. CDR3 protein: CASSVNIGYTF. The CDR3 region has the DNA TGTGCCAGCAGTGTTAACATAGGCTACACCTTC.